Listed below are T cell receptor beta chains from one sample, sequenced in a study of blood T cell repertoires in COVID-19. Sequenced by immunoSEQ multiplex PCR; TCRdb stores in-frame clones only, minus some. Of about 52,000 clones in the sample, about 85% were seen once. The sample comprised peripheral blood. The source of these receptors is a man between 65 and 85 years old with active COVID-19. Each CDR3 is given with its conserved first and last residue. The D gene is left open where the match is weak. Size tells how often a clone was seen (once, few, many) or the class of an expanded clone, and some rows leave it out.

J: TRBJ1-1
D: TRBD1
V: TRBV5-4
size: -
length: 15
DNA: TGTGCCAGCAGCTCCCTCGACAGGGGGCAAACTGAAGCTTTCTTT
CDR3: CASSSLDRGQTEAFF

J: TRBJ2-5
D: -
V: TRBV7-8
size: -
length: 13
DNA: TGTGCCAGCAGCGCTGGCGGCCAAGAGACCCAGTACTTC
CDR3: CASSAGGQETQYF

J: TRBJ2-3
D: -
V: TRBV7-9
size: -
length: 16
DNA: TGTGCCAGCAGCCCATCAGGGTCGCACCACACAGATACGCAGTATTTT
CDR3: CASSPSGSHHTDTQYF

J: TRBJ2-3
D: TRBD1
V: TRBV10-3
size: -
length: 15
DNA: TGTGCCATCAGTGAAGACAGGGGCCCTGGAGATACGCAGTATTTT
CDR3: CAISEDRGPGDTQYF

J: TRBJ2-7
D: -
V: TRBV12-3/TRBV12-4
size: -
length: 13
DNA: TGTGCCAGCAGGGACTCCACCTTATACGAGCAGTACTTC
CDR3: CASRDSTLYEQYF

J: TRBJ1-2
D: -
V: TRBV10-3
size: -
length: 14
DNA: TGTGCCATCAGTGGGGGCGAGGCGTACTATGGCTACACCTTC
CDR3: CAISGGEAYYGYTF

J: TRBJ2-1
D: TRBD1
V: TRBV29-1
size: few
length: 17
DNA: TGCAGCGTTGAGGCCAATTACCGGGACAGGATCTACAATGAGCAGTTCTTC
CDR3: CSVEANYRDRIYNEQFF

J: TRBJ1-3
D: -
V: TRBV3-1/TRBV3-2
size: -
length: 15
DNA: TGTGCCAGCAGTTCGACCGACAGCTCTGGAAACACCATATATTTT
CDR3: CASSSTDSSGNTIYF

J: TRBJ1-1
D: -
V: TRBV2
size: -
length: 14
DNA: TGTGCCAGCAGTGTCGGCGGCGGGAACACTGAAGCTTTCTTT
CDR3: CASSVGGGNTEAFF

J: TRBJ1-2
D: TRBD1
V: TRBV27
size: -
length: 14
DNA: TGTGCCAGCAGTACCGGGACAGGGGCCTATGGCTACACCTTC
CDR3: CASSTGTGAYGYTF

J: TRBJ2-7
D: -
V: TRBV2
size: -
length: 15
DNA: TGTGCCAGCAGTGAAAAAGCCGGAGCCCTCTACGAGCAGTACTTC
CDR3: CASSEKAGALYEQYF

J: TRBJ2-7
D: -
V: TRBV19
size: -
length: 14
DNA: TGTGCCAGTAGTGGGACCGGGACAAGGTACGAGCAGTACTTC
CDR3: CASSGTGTRYEQYF

J: TRBJ1-6
D: -
V: TRBV28
size: -
length: 15
DNA: TGTGCCAGCAGGACTGAATCCCAGTGGCATTCACCCCTCCACTTT
CDR3: CASRTESQWHSPLHF

J: TRBJ2-3
D: -
V: TRBV16
size: -
length: 14
DNA: TGTGCCAGCAGCCAATATTTCCCATCAGATACGCAGTATTTT
CDR3: CASSQYFPSDTQYF

J: TRBJ2-7
D: TRBD2
V: TRBV7-9
size: -
length: 17
DNA: TGTGCCAGCAGCTGGAGGACTAGCGGGGGGTCCTCCTACGAGCAGTACTTC
CDR3: CASSWRTSGGSSYEQYF

J: TRBJ1-1
D: -
V: TRBV10-3
size: -
length: 12
DNA: TGTGCCATCAGTGTCGGGAACACTGAAGCTTTCTTT
CDR3: CAISVGNTEAFF

J: TRBJ1-2
D: -
V: TRBV12-5
size: -
length: 19
DNA: TGTGCTAGTGGTTTGGTAATAACGCCCCCCGGGACACCTCCCTATGGCTACACCTTC
CDR3: CASGLVITPPGTPPYGYTF

J: TRBJ2-7
D: TRBD1
V: TRBV18
size: -
length: 14
DNA: TGTGCCAGCTCGCGGGACAGGTCGGATTGGGAGCAGTACTTC
CDR3: CASSRDRSDWEQYF

J: TRBJ2-2
D: -
V: TRBV7-9
size: -
length: 12
DNA: TGTGCCAGCAGCTTGCGCACCGGGGAGCTGTTTTTT
CDR3: CASSLRTGELFF

J: TRBJ2-1
D: TRBD2
V: TRBV9
size: -
length: 17
DNA: TGTGCCAGCAGCGTAGTGGCTAGCGGGGGGGCTTTCAATGAGCAGTTCTTC
CDR3: CASSVVASGGAFNEQFF

J: TRBJ1-2
D: -
V: TRBV7-9
size: -
length: 13
DNA: TGTGCCAGCAGCCGCCAGGGGTCGTATGGCTACACCTTC
CDR3: CASSRQGSYGYTF

J: TRBJ2-7
D: -
V: TRBV4-1
size: -
length: 14
DNA: TGCGCCAGCACACAGGGACACGGTGCCTACGAGCAGTACTTC
CDR3: CASTQGHGAYEQYF

J: TRBJ2-7
D: TRBD1
V: TRBV5-1
size: -
length: 14
DNA: TGCGCCAGCAGTGAAGACAGGGCTGTCTACGAGCAGTACTTC
CDR3: CASSEDRAVYEQYF